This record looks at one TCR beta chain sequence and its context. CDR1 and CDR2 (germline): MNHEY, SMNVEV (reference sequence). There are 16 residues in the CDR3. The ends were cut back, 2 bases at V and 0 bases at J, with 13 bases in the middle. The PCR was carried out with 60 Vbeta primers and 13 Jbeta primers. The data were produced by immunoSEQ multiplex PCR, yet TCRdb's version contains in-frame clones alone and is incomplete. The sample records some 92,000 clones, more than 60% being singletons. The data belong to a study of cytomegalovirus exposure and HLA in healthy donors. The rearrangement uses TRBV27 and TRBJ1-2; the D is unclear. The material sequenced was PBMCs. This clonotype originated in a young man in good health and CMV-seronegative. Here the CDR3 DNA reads TGTGCCAGCAGTTTAACACCGGGTACCACTAACTATGGCTACACCTTC. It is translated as CASSLTPGTTNYGYTF.